The next 25 T cell receptor beta chains were all read from a single sample in a study of blood T cell repertoires in COVID-19. The assay was immunoSEQ multiplex PCR, and TCRdb's table has in-frame clones only and misses some. The sample carries about 240,000 clones, about nine tenths recorded once. The sequenced material came from PBMCs or T cells enriched from blood (not recorded which). These TCRs come from a woman aged 25 to 39 with acute COVID-19.

CDR3 in DNA: TGTGCCAGCAGCTTTCGACAGGGGGCGAACACCGGGGAGCTGTTTTTT. This encodes CASSFRQGANTGELFF. This chain uses TRBV11-3 with TRBJ2-2; 9 bases fit TRBD1. From germline, CDR1 is SGHNT and CDR2 YENEEA. This CDR3 is 16 amino acids long. After removal of 3 bases from V and 0 bases from J, the junction contained 2 bases not matched to a gene.

J is TRBJ1-1 and V is TRBV6-5; a weak D match, TRBD1 (5 bases). CDR3 length: 15 residues. V lost 2 bases to trimming and J lost 2 bases, with 12 bases between them. Germline CDR1 and CDR2: MNHEY and SVGAGI. The CDR3 bases are TGTGCCAGCAGTTACGTTGGACACCTAAACACTGAAGCTTTCTTT. Its translation: CASSYVGHLNTEAFF.

This sequence joins TRBV27 and TRBJ2-7; 10 bases line up with TRBD1. Trimming removed 2 bases from V and 6 bases from J; junction bases left unmatched: 7. The CDR3 consists of 15 residues. Germline values: CDR1 MNHEY, CDR2 SMNVEV (reference sequence). CDR3 DNA sequence: TGTGCCAGCAGTTTAGTGGGACAGGGGCGTCTCGAGCAGTACTTC. Its translation is CASSLVGQGRLEQYF.

This clone was observed once. The V gene is TRBV19, the J gene TRBJ2-7; D perhaps matches TRBD1 (6 bases). The CDR3 has 19 residues. V lost 3 bases, J lost 1 base, and 25 bases lay in between. Germline V gene lookup returns CDR1 LNHDA and CDR2 SQIVND (reference sequence). CDR3 amino acids: CASSIESTFLYTGSYEQYF. In nucleotides, the CDR3 is TGTGCCAGTAGTATCGAATCTACCTTCCTCTATACAGGGTCCTACGAGCAGTACTTC.

V usage is TRBV7-9 and J usage is TRBJ1-6; D not resolved. Trimming removed 7 bases at V and 0 bases at J, with 10 bases between. The CDR3 length is 15 residues. CDR1 is SEHNR and CDR2 is FQNEAQ in the germline V gene (reference sequence). The CDR3 spells CASTRGSSYNSPLHF. CDR3 DNA: TGTGCCAGCACCAGAGGGAGCTCCTATAATTCACCCCTCCACTTT.

The rearrangement links TRBV4-1 to TRBJ2-2, with no clear D. Trimming removed 5 bases from V and 3 bases from J, with 19 bases in between. Germline V gene lookup returns CDR1 MGHRA and CDR2 YSYEKL. CDR3 length equals 17 residues. CDR3 sequence: CASSKKTEPPHTGELFF. Here the CDR3 DNA reads TGCGCCAGCAGCAAGAAAACTGAACCCCCCCACACCGGGGAGCTGTTTTTT.

This clone was observed a handful of times. This chain uses TRBV5-6 with TRBJ1-4, with D hard to call. This CDR3 spans 13 amino acids. Trimming left V 2 bases short and J 7 bases short, with 9 bases between. Germline CDR1 SGHDT, CDR2 YYEEEE. The CDR3 sequence is CASSFAGSEKLFF. As DNA, the CDR3 is TGTGCCAGCAGCTTTGCGGGTAGTGAAAAACTGTTTTTT.

The rearrangement uses TRBV4-2 and TRBJ2-5; D might be TRBD2 (7 bases). Germline V gene lookup returns CDR1 LGHNA and CDR2 YNFKEQ. The length of the CDR3 is 17 residues. Trimming cost V 1 base and J 2 bases, with 17 bases left between them. As DNA, the CDR3 is TGTGCCAGCAGCCAAGGGGCTGGGGGGGCCGCTCAAGAGACCCAGTACTTC. Translation: CASSQGAGGAAQETQYF.

The V gene is TRBV7-2, the J gene TRBJ1-5, with D unresolved. The CDR3 runs 14 residues. From germline, CDR1 is SGHTA and CDR2 FQGNSA. With 3 bases removed from V and 3 bases from J, the gap between germline ends came to 9 bases. This CDR3 is CASSFPGYNQPQHF. The CDR3 bases are TGTGCCAGCAGCTTCCCCGGGTACAATCAGCCCCAGCATTTT.

The V gene is TRBV4-3, the J gene TRBJ2-6; tentative D call: TRBD2 (5 bases). V shed 0 bases and J shed 9 bases, with 15 bases lying between them. Germline lookup yields CDR1 LGHNA and CDR2 YSLEER. The CDR3 loop spans 16 amino acids. DNA of the CDR3: TGCGCCAGCAGCCAAGATGGGATACGGGGAGACAACGTCCTGACTTTC. Translated: CASSQDGIRGDNVLTF.

This sequence joins TRBV19 and TRBJ1-1; 7 bases agree with TRBD1. J was trimmed by 4 bases and V by 5 bases; bases with no gene match: 16. The germline gives CDR1 LNHDA, CDR2 SQIVND (reference sequence). There are 17 residues in the CDR3. The CDR3 DNA reads as TGTGCCAGTAGTGTCTACGAGTCGAGGGGGCGAGGCACTGAAGCTTTCTTT. This gives the protein CASSVYESRGRGTEAFF.

The chain is built from TRBV6-5 and TRBJ1-1; 8 positions match TRBD1. CDR3 size: 13 residues. Trimming at V came to 10 bases and at J to 3 bases, leaving 7 bases not matched to a gene. Germline assignment: CDR1 MNHEY and CDR2 SVGAGI. Here the CDR3 DNA reads TGTGCCACCCAGGGGGCGCGTTACACTGAAGCTTTCTTT. Translation gives CATQGARYTEAFF.

The V and J genes are TRBV5-1 and TRBJ1-6, with D perhaps matching TRBD1 (5 bases). Trimming shortened V by 4 bases and J by 6 bases, and 17 bases separated the two germline ends. Germline V lookup: CDR1 SGHRS, CDR2 YFSETQ. The CDR3 length is 16 residues. CDR3: CASSKGPVGSNSPLHF. CDR3 in DNA: TGCGCCAGCAGCAAGGGGCCGGTGGGTAGTAATTCACCCCTCCACTTT.

The rearrangement links TRBV29-1 to TRBJ2-3, with TRBD1 as a possible D gene (5 bases). V gave up 1 base and J gave up 1 base, with 15 bases separating them. Looked up from germline, CDR1 is SQVTM and CDR2 is ANQGSEA. This CDR3 comprises 16 residues. Written as DNA, the CDR3 is TGCAGCGTTGAAGGGAGTCAGGGTGTTGGCACAGATACGCAGTATTTT. The encoded protein is CSVEGSQGVGTDTQYF.

The chain is built from TRBV6-6 and TRBJ1-5; D is uncertain. V lost 6 bases and J 3 bases, leaving 6 bases between the germline ends. CDR3 length: 12 residues. Germline lookup yields CDR1 MNHNY and CDR2 SVGAGI (reference sequence). The CDR3 region is CASRDSNQPQHF. The DNA of the CDR3 is TGTGCCAGCAGGGACTCCAATCAGCCCCAGCATTTT.

The V gene is TRBV27, the J gene TRBJ1-5; D remains unclear. Deletions cut 7 bases from V and 0 bases from J, with 16 bases between. The CDR3 totals 16 residues. Germline CDR1 is MNHEY and CDR2 is SMNVEV (reference sequence). CDR3 amino acids: CASKTAGLHSNQPQHF. Here the CDR3 DNA reads TGTGCCAGCAAAACTGCGGGCCTTCATAGCAATCAGCCCCAGCATTTT.

The chain recombines TRBV20-1 with TRBJ2-1; no firm D call. V lost 1 base and J 8 bases, leaving 3 bases between the germline ends. There are 10 residues in the CDR3. Looked up from germline, CDR1 is DFQATT and CDR2 is SNEGSKA (reference sequence). The CDR3 sequence is CSARADEQFF. The CDR3 nucleotides are TGCAGTGCTAGAGCCGATGAGCAGTTCTTC.

The gene calls are TRBV7-9 and TRBJ2-3; 9 nucleotides match TRBD1. Per the germline V gene, CDR1 is SEHNR and CDR2 is FQNEAQ (reference sequence). Germline trimming cut 5 bases from V and 4 bases from J; bases unmatched to any gene: 16. The CDR3 extends over 18 amino acids. The CDR3 region is CASSRIDSTGGVADTQYF. In DNA, the CDR3 is TGTGCCAGCAGCCGAATAGACTCGACAGGGGGAGTAGCAGATACGCAGTATTTT. Looking up the rest from reference TRBV7-9 and TRBJ2-3 gives the full variable domain: DTGVSQNPRHKITKRGQNVTFRCDPISEHNRLYWYRQTLGQGPEFLTYFQNEAQLEKSRLLSDRFSAERPKGSFSTLEIQRTEQGDSAMYLCASSRIDSTGGVADTQYFGPGTRLTVL.

CDR3 region: CASNRDRGSETQYF. As DNA, the CDR3 is TGTGCCAGCAACCGGGACAGGGGTTCAGAGACCCAGTACTTC. The J gene is TRBJ2-5, the V gene TRBV6-5; 10 nucleotides match TRBD1. CDR1 and CDR2 from the germline V gene are MNHEY and SVGAGI. This CDR3 is built from 14 residues. The J segment lost 4 bases and the V segment lost 7 bases, leaving 6 bases of the junction unmatched.

This clone was detected once. The V gene is TRBV10-2, the J gene TRBJ1-6; a weak D match, TRBD1 (5 bases). Trimming removed 8 bases at V and 11 bases at J, with 31 bases between. This CDR3 comprises 18 residues. CDR1 is WSHSY, CDR2 SAAADI, per germline. Written as DNA, the CDR3 is TGCGCCAGCGAAGGAGGGGAAAGAGGGAGGTTAAAGAGGACACCCCTCCACTTT. Encoded protein: CASEGGERGRLKRTPLHF.

The CDR3 nucleotides are TGTGCCAGCAGCACCGGACAGTATAATTCACCCCTCCACTTT. Its translation is CASSTGQYNSPLHF. This rearrangement joins TRBV5-4 to TRBJ1-6, with D possibly matching TRBD1 (6 bases). The germline CDR1 and CDR2 sequences are SGHNT and YYREEE (reference sequence). The V and J ends lost 4 bases and 4 bases respectively, with 9 bases between them. This CDR3 spans 14 amino acids.

The chain recombines TRBV6-5 with TRBJ1-5; TRBD1 matches 7 bases. This CDR3 region has 15 residues. V trimming: 0 bases; J trimming: 7 bases; junction bases outside the gene matches: 6. CDR1 is MNHEY and CDR2 is SVGAGI in the germline V gene. The CDR3 here is CASSYSGQGGQPQHF. In DNA form, the CDR3 reads TGTGCCAGCAGTTACTCAGGGCAGGGGGGACAGCCCCAGCATTTT.

The rearrangement links TRBV10-3 to TRBJ1-5, with 7 nucleotides matching TRBD1. The CDR3 consists of 16 residues. Germline loops: CDR1 ENHRY, CDR2 SYGVKD. With V trimmed by 2 bases and J by 5 bases, 9 bases remained unmatched. This chain's CDR3 is CAISEVQGRTYQPQHF. The CDR3 DNA reads TGTGCCATCAGTGAGGTACAGGGGCGTACCTATCAGCCCCAGCATTTT.

The gene calls are TRBV7-9 and TRBJ1-1, with 8 bases matching TRBD1. CDR3 length: 12 residues. V lost 5 bases and J lost 7; bases outside the gene matches: 3. Looked up from germline, CDR1 is SEHNR and CDR2 is FQNEAQ (reference sequence). CDR3 region: CASSATGGEAFF. Written as DNA, the CDR3 is TGTGCCAGCAGCGCCACAGGGGGTGAAGCTTTCTTT.

The chain has TRBV5-5 and TRBJ2-5; no clear D. Per germline, CDR1 SGHKS and CDR2 YYEKEE (reference sequence). Trimming left V 2 bases short and J 2 bases short, with 10 bases between. The CDR3 consists of 14 residues. The chain's CDR3 is CASSFGPAQETQYF. CDR3 coding DNA: TGTGCCAGCAGCTTTGGGCCAGCTCAAGAGACCCAGTACTTC.